This T cell receptor beta chain comes out of a study of shared clonotypes between healthy human individuals. This clone came up a few times. This sample includes further DNA sequences coding for the same CDR3. V shed 3 bases and J shed 1 base, with 6 bases lying between them. The CDR3 loop spans 13 amino acids. CDR1 and CDR2 (germline): SGHTA, FQGTGA. Libraries were prepared by immunoSEQ multiplex PCR; TCRdb keeps only in-frame clonotypes and omits some of them. In the table there are more than 2,000,000 clones, 93% of which are singletons. The sequence came from a man younger than 35 in good health. Some clones in this sample may be carry-over from other donors' samples. Material: naive CD4+ T cells from PBMCs. Subset reported: CD45RA+ positively selected. The J gene is TRBJ1-1, the V gene TRBV7-3; D gene unclear. The CDR3 DNA sequence: TGTGCCAGCAGCTTCCAAGGGAACACTGAAGCTTTCTTT. This gives the protein CASSFQGNTEAFF.